Listed here are 22 T cell receptor beta chains from one sample, sequenced in a study of molecular identifiers for immune sequencing clone quantification. TCRdb reanalysed the PCR reads using MiXCR and keeps one entry per CDR3 protein. The sample has some 320,000 distinct CDR3 sequences; about a fifth are singletons. Material: naive CD8+ T cells from blood, with Jurkat cell RNA spiked in. Documented subset: FACS-sorted CD8+CD4-CCR7+CD45RA+ naive T cells. The receptors were sampled from a human donor in good health. Some libraries in this study had Jurkat cell RNA spiked in.

Remarks on this clonotype: This may stem from a read error, because a much larger clone lies one nucleotide away. Here the CDR3 DNA reads TGTGCCAGCAGCCCCGGGGAGCGGGGGTTCCAAGGGACCCAGTACTTC. Protein sequence: CASSPGERGFQGTQYF. This rearrangement joins TRBV11-2 to TRBJ2-5; 8 positions agree with TRBD2. The CDR3 runs to 16 residues. Germline V gives CDR1 SGHAT, CDR2 FQNNGV. The variable domain in full, with the rest retrieved from reference TRBV11-2 and TRBJ2-5, is EAGVAQSPRYKIIEKRQSVAFWCNPISGHATLYWYQQILGQGPKLLIQFQNNGVVDDSQLPKDRFSAERLKGVDSTLKIQPAKLEDSAVYLCASSPGERGFQGTQYFGPGTRLLVL.

This clonotype was counted ten times or more. The chain couples TRBV5-1 to TRBJ2-7; no reliable D call. V was clipped by 2 bases and J by 0 bases, with 9 bases between them. The germline CDR1 and CDR2 sequences are SGHRS and YFSETQ. CDR3 size: 14 residues. The CDR3 DNA follows: TGCGCCAGCAGCTTTGGCTACAGCTCCTACGAGCAGTACTTC. Translated: CASSFGYSSYEQYF.

This clonotype was detected many times. The chain combines TRBV12-3 or TRBV12-4 with TRBJ2-3, with D hard to call. Trimming pared 3 bases from V and 4 bases from J, leaving 8 bases between. The CDR3 consists of 13 residues. For the CDR3, the DNA is TGTGCCAGCAGTTTTCCCTCGGCAGATACGCAGTATTTT. This encodes CASSFPSADTQYF.

The chain links TRBV7-8 to TRBJ2-2, with D perhaps TRBD1 (5 bases). The CDR3 spans 14 residues. Germline V lookup: CDR1 SGHVS, CDR2 FQNEAQ. V was pared by 6 bases and J by 0 bases, with 8 bases between. CDR3 protein: CASRRQSNTGELFF. CDR3 sequence (DNA): TGTGCCAGCAGACGACAGTCGAACACCGGGGAGCTGTTTTTT.

At least ten counts were recorded for this clonotype. V gene TRBV29-1 combines with J gene TRBJ1-1, with D maybe TRBD1 (5 bases). The CDR3 is made up of 13 amino acids. Germline lookup yields CDR1 SQVTM and CDR2 ANQGSEA. The V end was cut by 5 bases, the J end by 3 bases, with 13 bases between. The CDR3 region is CSVISGMDTEAFF. The CDR3 bases are TGCAGCGTTATATCAGGGATGGACACTGAAGCTTTCTTT.

This clonotype was observed at least ten times. This chain uses TRBV28 with TRBJ2-3; D is possibly TRBD2 (7 bases). Germline V gene data show CDR1 as MDHEN and CDR2 as SYDVKM. CDR3 length equals 12 residues. V was clipped by 9 bases and J by 11 bases, with 18 bases between them. This CDR3 is CASTEGGLVQYF. In DNA form, the CDR3 reads TGTGCCAGTACTGAGGGGGGGCTAGTGCAGTATTTT.

This clonotype was seen only once. A much larger clone is a single base away; this may be a read error. V gene TRBV9 combines with J gene TRBJ2-1; unclear D gene. Germline CDR1 is SGDLS and CDR2 is YYNGEE. The CDR3 has 11 amino acids. The CDR3, as DNA: TGTGCCAGCAGCGCCGAAAATGAGCTGTTCTTC. As protein: CASSAENELFF.

This clonotype was found many times. The chain has TRBV4-3 and TRBJ1-1; no clear D gene. The CDR3 loop spans 15 amino acids. V lost 4 bases and J lost 0, with 12 bases in between. CDR1 and CDR2 (germline): LGHNA, YSLEER. The CDR3 region has the DNA TGCGCCAGCAGCCTAAAACAGAGAATGAACACTGAAGCTTTCTTT. Translating it yields CASSLKQRMNTEAFF.

In its sample, this clonotype was seen a few times. The chain is built from TRBV6-2 or TRBV6-3 and TRBJ2-2, with 11 bases aligning to TRBD2. CDR3 size: 17 residues. Losses at the gene ends were 2 bases for V and 3 bases for J; bases not matched to a gene: 5. The V gene's germline CDR1 is MNHEY and CDR2 SVGEGT. DNA for the CDR3: TGTGCCAGCAGTTACCGTAGCGGGAGGGCGCACACCGGGGAGCTGTTTTTT. Translated: CASSYRSGRAHTGELFF.

This clonotype came up many times. This chain links TRBV28 with TRBJ1-5, with 8 bases that match TRBD1. Germline-derived CDR1 and CDR2 are MDHEN and SYDVKM. V shed 4 bases, J shed 6 bases, and the junction held 5 bases outside the gene matches. The CDR3 extends over 14 amino acids. The CDR3 here is CASSSGQGVQPQHF. Here the CDR3 DNA reads TGTGCCAGCAGTTCCGGACAGGGCGTTCAGCCCCAGCATTTT. Together with reference TRBV28 and TRBJ1-5, the CDR3 gives the full variable domain: DVKVTQSSRYLVKRTGEKVFLECVQDMDHENMFWYRQDPGLGLRLIYFSYDVKMKEKGDIPEGYSVSREKKERFSLILESASTNQTSMYLCASSSGQGVQPQHFGDGTRLSIL.

V and J are TRBV5-4 and TRBJ2-2, with 11 bases aligning to TRBD2. With V trimmed by 2 bases and J by 6 bases, 6 bases remained unmatched. CDR3 size: 16 residues. CDR1 and CDR2 (germline): SGHNT, YYREEE (reference sequence). The CDR3 sequence: CASSLLAGVRAGELFF. The CDR3 DNA reads TGTGCCAGCAGCTTACTAGCGGGAGTACGGGCCGGGGAGCTGTTTTTT.

This clonotype has only a few counts. The chain employs TRBV6-1 and TRBJ1-3, with unresolved D. The V gene's germline CDR1 is MNHNS and CDR2 SASEGT. V was trimmed by 5 bases and J by 0 bases, leaving 11 bases between them. The CDR3 has 15 residues. CDR3 DNA: TGTGCCAGCAGTTCACGCGGAAACTCTGGAAACACCATATATTTT. Translating gives CASSSRGNSGNTIYF.

In this sample, this clonotype turned up many times. J is TRBJ2-3 and V is TRBV4-3; 9 bases line up with TRBD2. The V segment lost 0 bases and the J segment 4 bases; nucleotides outside the gene matches: 5. This CDR3 comprises 16 residues. CDR1 is LGHNA, CDR2 YSLEER, per germline. Here the CDR3 reads CASSQDTASGADTQYF. CDR3 coding DNA: TGCGCCAGCAGCCAAGACACGGCTAGCGGGGCAGATACGCAGTATTTT.

The sample holds many counts of this clonotype. This rearrangement joins TRBV7-2 to TRBJ2-7, with TRBD2 identical over 7 bases. Germline-derived CDR1 and CDR2 are SGHTA and FQGNSA. V lost 4 bases, J lost 2 bases, and 2 bases stayed unmatched. The CDR3 runs 13 residues. The CDR3 region has the DNA TGTGCCAGCAGCTGGGCGGGAGCCTACGAGCAGTACTTC. As protein: CASSWAGAYEQYF.

A word on this clonotype: A junction boundary mismatches the germline segment, possibly from a read error. V gene TRBV5-4 combines with J gene TRBJ2-5; D unresolved. Germline loops: CDR1 SGHNT, CDR2 YYREEE (reference sequence). CDR3 length: 12 residues. This chain's CDR3 is CASSSQQEAQYF. The CDR3 DNA is TGTGCCAGCAGCTCCCAACAAGAGGCCCAGTACTTC.

This clonotype was detected many times. The CDR3 nucleotides read TGTGCCACCAGTGACCACTACAAATCACCCACCGGGGAGCTGTTTTTT. This encodes CATSDHYKSPTGELFF. This chain joins TRBV24-1 and TRBJ2-2; D unresolved. CDR1 is KGHDR and CDR2 is SFDVKD in the germline V gene. CDR3 length equals 16 residues. V lost 4 bases and J lost 4, with 15 bases in between.

This clonotype was picked up many times. The chain recombines TRBV27 with TRBJ2-7; 9 bases map to TRBD1. The germline V gene encodes CDR1 MNHEY and CDR2 SMNVEV (reference sequence). With V trimmed by 2 bases and J by 7 bases, 6 bases remained unmatched. This CDR3 comprises 14 residues. The CDR3 loop is CASSLGQGFGEQYF. CDR3 sequence (DNA): TGTGCCAGCAGTTTAGGACAGGGGTTTGGGGAGCAGTACTTC.

This clonotype was counted many times. The chain joins TRBV30 to TRBJ1-2; unclear D gene. V was trimmed by 5 bases and J by 0 bases, leaving 19 bases between them. The germline gives CDR1 GTSNPN, CDR2 SVGIG (reference sequence). The CDR3 has 16 amino acids. The CDR3 DNA reads TGTGCCTGGGGGCGGGCAGAGTCTTTTTCTAACTATGGCTACACCTTC. It is translated as CAWGRAESFSNYGYTF.

This clonotype was counted at least ten times. The rearrangement links TRBV28 to TRBJ2-7; TRBD1 aligns across 8 bases. The junction had 8 bases not matched to a gene; V was cut back by 6 bases and J by 4 bases. CDR1 is MDHEN and CDR2 is SYDVKM in the germline V gene. The CDR3 is 14 residues long. The CDR3 region is CASREPGQEYEQYF. DNA of the CDR3: TGTGCCAGCAGGGAACCGGGACAGGAGTACGAGCAGTACTTC. Together with reference TRBV28 and TRBJ2-7, the CDR3 gives the full variable domain: DVKVTQSSRYLVKRTGEKVFLECVQDMDHENMFWYRQDPGLGLRLIYFSYDVKMKEKGDIPEGYSVSREKKERFSLILESASTNQTSMYLCASREPGQEYEQYFGPGTRLTVT.

Concerning this clonotype: The conserved phenylalanine or tryptophan normally closing the CDR3 is absent here, so this likely arose from a read error. The chain recombines TRBV4-1 with TRBJ2-7; unclear D gene. The CDR3 sequence is 14 residues long. The germline V and J ends were trimmed by 3 bases and 2 bases, with 11 bases remaining between them. Germline loops: CDR1 MGHRA, CDR2 YSYEKL. This chain's CDR3 is CASSQFAGPYEQYS. CDR3 DNA: TGCGCCAGCAGCCAGTTTGCAGGACCCTACGAGCAGTACTCC.

The CDR3 DNA is TGTGCCAGCAGCTTCTCGAAGGGACAGGGGATTTCCGGGGAGCTGTTTTTT. Its translation: CASSFSKGQGISGELFF. The V and J genes are TRBV11-2 and TRBJ2-2; 10 positions match TRBD1. V lost 3 bases and J lost 6; bases outside the gene matches: 10. Germline V CDR1 and CDR2: SGHAT, FQNNGV. This CDR3 region has 17 residues.

This clonotype has a count of ten or more. The V call is TRBV5-1, the J call TRBJ1-1; D perhaps matches TRBD1 (5 bases). From germline, CDR1 is SGHRS and CDR2 YFSETQ. The V gene lost 4 bases and the J gene lost 0 bases, with 10 bases spanning the gap. The CDR3 loop spans 14 amino acids. This CDR3 is CASSTGPMNTEAFF. The CDR3 DNA follows: TGCGCCAGCAGCACGGGACCGATGAACACTGAAGCTTTCTTT.